What follows are 26 T cell receptor beta chains derived from one specimen sequenced in a study of T cell responses to AZD1222 COVID-19 vaccine. Method: immunoSEQ multiplex PCR; TCRdb's copy keeps in-frame clones and lacks some. The repertoire includes fewer than 200,000 clones, under 95% of them detected once, and roughly 4.4% sits in the top ten. The starting material was peripheral blood, obtained on day 0 of MenACWY control vaccination. The receptors here all came from an adult in good health.

This clone was counted once. The genes are TRBV19 and TRBJ1-4, with D uncertain. The V and J ends lost 7 bases and 5 bases respectively, with 17 bases between them. CDR3 size: 15 residues. CDR1 is LNHDA and CDR2 is SQIVND in the germline V gene (reference sequence). CDR3 nucleotides: TGTGCCAGTACCGCTCCGGGGAGGCTAAATGAAAAACTGTTTTTT. Its protein product is CASTAPGRLNEKLFF.

This rearrangement joins TRBV24-1 to TRBJ2-3; tentative D call: TRBD2 (6 bases). V lost 0 bases and J lost 0, with 12 bases in between. Germline loops: CDR1 KGHDR, CDR2 SFDVKD. The CDR3 totals 17 residues. The CDR3 sequence: CATSDLGSGTSTDTQYF. The CDR3 nucleotides are TGTGCCACCAGTGATTTGGGTTCCGGGACTAGCACAGATACGCAGTATTTT.

The rearrangement uses TRBV6-1 and TRBJ1-1; D perhaps matches TRBD1 (5 bases). V shed 3 bases and J shed 4 bases, with 12 bases lying between them. Looked up from germline, CDR1 is MNHNS and CDR2 is SASEGT. The CDR3 is 14 amino acids. CDR3 residues: CASSDIWGGTEAFF. Written as DNA, the CDR3 is TGTGCCAGCAGTGATATTTGGGGGGGCACTGAAGCTTTCTTT.

The chain joins TRBV18 to TRBJ2-7; 10 bases agree with TRBD1. Germline trimming cut 5 bases from V and 7 bases from J; bases unmatched to any gene: 8. The germline V gene has CDR1 KGHSH and CDR2 LQKENI. This CDR3 region has 14 residues. The CDR3 here is CASSSGTGVREQYF. CDR3 DNA: TGTGCCAGCTCATCCGGGACAGGGGTAAGGGAGCAGTACTTC.

V gene TRBV5-8 combines with J gene TRBJ2-7; D unresolved. The V end lost 7 bases, the J end lost 3 bases, and 2 bases lay between the germline ends. The CDR3 spans 9 residues. CDR1 is SGHTS, CDR2 YDEGEE, per germline. The CDR3 coding sequence is TGTGCCAGCGGCTACGAGCAGTACTTC. Residues: CASGYEQYF.

The rearrangement links TRBV30 to TRBJ1-6, with D unclear. Germline CDR1 and CDR2: GTSNPN and SVGIG (reference sequence). The CDR3 spans 14 residues. Trimming left V 3 bases short and J 0 bases short, with 6 bases between. CDR3 bases: TGTGCCTGGAGGCGGTCCTCCTATAATTCACCCCTCCACTTT. Its protein product is CAWRRSSYNSPLHF.

The chain carries TRBV19 and TRBJ1-2; D is possibly TRBD1 (5 bases). The CDR3 covers 12 residues. CDR1 is LNHDA, CDR2 SQIVND, per germline (reference sequence). The V end lost 4 bases, the J end lost 5 bases, and 8 bases lay between the germline ends. For the CDR3, the DNA is TGTGCCAGTAGTAGGGGGGAGTATGGCTACACCTTC. This encodes CASSRGEYGYTF.

The chain links TRBV28 to TRBJ2-5; tentatively, D is TRBD1 (6 bases). Trimming cost V 2 bases and J 5 bases, with 24 bases left between them. Germline-derived CDR1 and CDR2 are MDHEN and SYDVKM. The CDR3 consists of 18 residues. The CDR3 region is CASSLGFSGSGVGETQYF. The CDR3 DNA is TGTGCCAGCAGTTTAGGATTCTCGGGGTCAGGGGTGGGTGAGACCCAGTACTTC. Full variable domain (rest looked up from reference TRBV28 and TRBJ2-5): DVKVTQSSRYLVKRTGEKVFLECVQDMDHENMFWYRQDPGLGLRLIYFSYDVKMKEKGDIPEGYSVSREKKERFSLILESASTNQTSMYLCASSLGFSGSGVGETQYFGPGTRLLVL.

CDR3 bases: TGTGCCAGCAGCGTAGGGGAGACATATCAAACTGGAAACACCATATATTTT. This gives the protein CASSVGETYQTGNTIYF. This chain connects TRBV9 to TRBJ1-3; D remains unclear. The CDR3 spans 17 residues. Trimming left V 0 bases short and J 2 bases short, with 15 bases between. Germline values: CDR1 SGDLS, CDR2 YYNGEE.

The chain recombines TRBV24-1 with TRBJ2-7; D could derive from TRBD1 or TRBD2 (5 bases each). The CDR3 is 13 amino acids. Trimming left V 6 bases short and J 4 bases short, with 12 bases between. CDR1 is KGHDR and CDR2 is SFDVKD in the germline V gene. The chain's CDR3 is CATSTEGRYEQYF. The CDR3, as DNA: TGTGCCACCAGTACCGAGGGGCGGTACGAGCAGTACTTC.

J is TRBJ2-4 and V is TRBV6-2 or TRBV6-3; D may be TRBD2 (5 bases). Trimming cost V 6 bases and J 8 bases, with 17 bases left between them. Germline CDR1 and CDR2: MNHEY and SVGEGT. This CDR3 comprises 14 residues. The CDR3 spells CASSHGSMRDIQYF. DNA of the CDR3: TGTGCCAGCAGCCACGGGTCCATGCGGGACATTCAGTACTTC.

The chain recombines TRBV6-2 or TRBV6-3 with TRBJ1-3, with TRBD1 as a possible D gene (5 bases). This CDR3 contains 13 residues. The germline CDR1 and CDR2 sequences are MNHEY and SVGEGT. V was trimmed by 6 bases and J by 2 bases, leaving 8 bases between them. The CDR3 DNA is TGTGCCAGCAGCCGCAGGGCTGGAAACACCATATATTTT. Translated: CASSRRAGNTIYF.

This clone was recorded only once. The rearrangement links TRBV19 to TRBJ1-1; the D gene is possibly TRBD1 (6 bases). Looked up from germline, CDR1 is LNHDA and CDR2 is SQIVND (reference sequence). V lost 5 bases, J lost 1 base, and 11 bases lay in between. The CDR3 runs to 14 residues. CDR3 nucleotide sequence: TGTGCCAGTAGTCCGGGACATACGAACACTGAAGCTTTCTTT. This gives the protein CASSPGHTNTEAFF. Together with reference TRBV19 and TRBJ1-1, the CDR3 gives the full variable domain: DGGITQSPKYLFRKEGQNVTLSCEQNLNHDAMYWYRQDPGQGLRLIYYSQIVNDFQKGDIAEGYSVSREKKESFPLTVTSAQKNPTAFYLCASSPGHTNTEAFFGQGTRLTVV.

This clone was seen only once. V is TRBV7-2 and J is TRBJ2-3, with a weak D call TRBD2 (6 bases). V was pared by 1 base and J by 3 bases, with 14 bases between. Per the germline V gene, CDR1 is SGHTA and CDR2 is FQGNSA. This CDR3 has 16 amino acids. The CDR3 bases are TGTGCCAGCAGCTTAGTACGGGGGTACCGTACAGATACGCAGTATTTT. Translated: CASSLVRGYRTDTQYF. The whole variable domain, remainder taken from reference TRBV7-2 and TRBJ2-3, is GAGVSQSPSNKVTEKGKDVELRCDPISGHTALYWYRQSLGQGLEFLIYFQGNSAPDKSGLPSDRFSAERTGGSVSTLTIQRTQQEDSAVYLCASSLVRGYRTDTQYFGPGTRLTVL.

J is TRBJ1-1 and V is TRBV19; possibly TRBD1 for D (5 bases). V was trimmed by 7 bases and J by 10 bases, leaving 13 bases between them. Looked up from germline, CDR1 is LNHDA and CDR2 is SQIVND (reference sequence). This CDR3 has 11 amino acids. CDR3 sequence reads: CASTIQGAAFF. The CDR3 nucleotides read TGTGCCAGTACCATTCAGGGTGCAGCTTTCTTT. Looking up the rest from reference TRBV19 and TRBJ1-1 gives the full variable domain: DGGITQSPKYLFRKEGQNVTLSCEQNLNHDAMYWYRQDPGQGLRLIYYSQIVNDFQKGDIAEGYSVSREKKESFPLTVTSAQKNPTAFYLCASTIQGAAFFGQGTRLTVV.

V usage is TRBV19 and J usage is TRBJ1-1; D remains ambiguous. This CDR3 spans 13 amino acids. Trimming removed 6 bases from V and 4 bases from J, with 12 bases in between. The germline V gene encodes CDR1 LNHDA and CDR2 SQIVND (reference sequence). CDR3 residues: CASSEQYVTEAFF. The CDR3 bases are TGTGCCAGTAGCGAGCAATATGTCACTGAAGCTTTCTTT.

This chain joins TRBV19 and TRBJ2-5; weak D call: TRBD1 (6 bases). V was clipped by 3 bases and J by 1 base, with 12 bases between them. The CDR3 is 15 amino acids. Germline V gene sequence: CDR1 LNHDA, CDR2 SQIVND (reference sequence). The CDR3 DNA is TGTGCCAGTAGTATTAGTCAGGGGCCCCAAGAGACCCAGTACTTC. Its protein is CASSISQGPQETQYF.

V is TRBV5-1 and J is TRBJ1-2; 7 nucleotides align to TRBD1. Germline V lookup: CDR1 SGHRS, CDR2 YFSETQ. The CDR3 consists of 15 residues. J gave up 5 bases and V 0 bases, and 7 bases lay outside the gene matches. The DNA of the CDR3 is TGCGCCAGCAGCTTGGATGGGACAGTTATATATGGCTACACCTTC. Its protein product is CASSLDGTVIYGYTF.

This clone has just one count. The chain links TRBV19 to TRBJ1-6; D remains ambiguous. From germline, CDR1 is LNHDA and CDR2 SQIVND (reference sequence). V was pared by 2 bases and J by 6 bases, with 8 bases between. The CDR3 contains 14 residues. Here the CDR3 reads CASSIRRVNSPLHF. The CDR3 coding sequence is TGTGCCAGTAGTATACGGCGGGTTAATTCACCCCTCCACTTT.

The chain joins TRBV11-2 to TRBJ2-5; the D call may be TRBD1 or TRBD2 (6 bases each). Trimming cost V 0 bases and J 7 bases, with 15 bases left between them. The CDR3 totals 15 residues. Germline CDR1 is SGHAT and CDR2 is FQNNGV. This chain's CDR3 is CASSLDRDRRGTQYF. CDR3 bases: TGTGCCAGCAGCTTAGATCGCGACAGGAGGGGGACCCAGTACTTC.

V and J are TRBV12-3 or TRBV12-4 and TRBJ1-2, with unresolved D. V dropped 1 base and J dropped 7 bases, with 10 bases sitting between them. This CDR3 is built from 13 residues. Written as DNA, the CDR3 is TGTGCCAGCAGTTTAGGGCCTGCGGGTGGCTACACCTTC. As protein: CASSLGPAGGYTF.

This CDR3 is CASSIQGSSPLHF. CDR3 nucleotide sequence: TGTGCCAGCAGCATACAGGGATCTTCACCCCTCCACTTT. The genes are TRBV7-2 and TRBJ1-6; D is possibly TRBD1 (6 bases). CDR3 length equals 13 residues. V lost 5 bases to trimming and J lost 9 bases, with 11 bases between them. Germline lookup yields CDR1 SGHTA and CDR2 FQGNSA.

V and J are TRBV5-4 and TRBJ2-1; D not resolved. V gave up 3 bases and J gave up 0 bases, with 13 bases separating them. CDR1 and CDR2 from the germline V gene are SGHNT and YYREEE (reference sequence). The CDR3 consists of 16 residues. The CDR3 DNA is TGTGCCAGCAGCTCCGCTGCCGGAAGCTCCTACAATGAGCAGTTCTTC. It yields the protein CASSSAAGSSYNEQFF. The full variable domain, its missing parts supplied by reference TRBV5-4 and TRBJ2-1, is ETGVTQSPTHLIKTRGQQVTLRCSSQSGHNTVSWYQQALGQGPQFIFQYYREEENGRGNFPPRFSGLQFPNYSSELNVNALELDDSALYLCASSSAAGSSYNEQFFGPGTRLTVL.

The rearrangement links TRBV19 to TRBJ1-6; the match to TRBD1 covers 8 bases. The germline CDR1 and CDR2 sequences are LNHDA and SQIVND (reference sequence). The CDR3 totals 16 residues. The ends lost 3 bases at V and 7 bases at J; junction bases unmatched: 8. The CDR3 loop is CASSMGQGAGNSPLHF. The CDR3, as DNA: TGTGCCAGTAGTATGGGGCAGGGGGCCGGGAATTCACCCCTCCACTTT. Looking up the rest from reference TRBV19 and TRBJ1-6 gives the full variable domain: DGGITQSPKYLFRKEGQNVTLSCEQNLNHDAMYWYRQDPGQGLRLIYYSQIVNDFQKGDIAEGYSVSREKKESFPLTVTSAQKNPTAFYLCASSMGQGAGNSPLHFGNGTRLTVT.

This clone was seen just once. This chain links TRBV9 with TRBJ1-1; possibly TRBD1 for D (5 bases). Deletions cut 0 bases from V and 6 bases from J, with 15 bases between. The CDR3 runs to 15 residues. Germline V gene sequence: CDR1 SGDLS, CDR2 YYNGEE. The CDR3 spells CASSVGGSSSAEAFF. In nucleotides, the CDR3 is TGTGCCAGCAGCGTAGGGGGCAGCTCGAGCGCTGAAGCTTTCTTT.

The chain links TRBV11-3 to TRBJ2-1; D gene unclear. Germline V CDR1 and CDR2: SGHNT, YENEEA. Trimming removed 5 bases at V and 5 bases at J, with 4 bases between. The CDR3 runs to 11 residues. The CDR3 nucleotides read TGTGCCAGCAGCGCCCACAATGAGCAGTTCTTC. It specifies CASSAHNEQFF.